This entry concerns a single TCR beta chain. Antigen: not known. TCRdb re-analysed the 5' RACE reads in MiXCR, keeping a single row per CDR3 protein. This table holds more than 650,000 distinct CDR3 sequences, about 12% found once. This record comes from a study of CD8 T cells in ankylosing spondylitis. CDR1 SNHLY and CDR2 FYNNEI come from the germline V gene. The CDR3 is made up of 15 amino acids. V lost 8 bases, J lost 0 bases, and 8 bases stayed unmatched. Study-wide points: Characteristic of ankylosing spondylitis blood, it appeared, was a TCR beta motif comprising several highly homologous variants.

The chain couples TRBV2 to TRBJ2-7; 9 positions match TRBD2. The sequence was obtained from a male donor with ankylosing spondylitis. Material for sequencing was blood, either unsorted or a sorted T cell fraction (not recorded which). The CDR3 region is CASLTRGGSSYEQYF. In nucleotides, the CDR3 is TGTGCCAGCCTAACGCGGGGGGGGAGCTCCTACGAGCAGTACTTC.